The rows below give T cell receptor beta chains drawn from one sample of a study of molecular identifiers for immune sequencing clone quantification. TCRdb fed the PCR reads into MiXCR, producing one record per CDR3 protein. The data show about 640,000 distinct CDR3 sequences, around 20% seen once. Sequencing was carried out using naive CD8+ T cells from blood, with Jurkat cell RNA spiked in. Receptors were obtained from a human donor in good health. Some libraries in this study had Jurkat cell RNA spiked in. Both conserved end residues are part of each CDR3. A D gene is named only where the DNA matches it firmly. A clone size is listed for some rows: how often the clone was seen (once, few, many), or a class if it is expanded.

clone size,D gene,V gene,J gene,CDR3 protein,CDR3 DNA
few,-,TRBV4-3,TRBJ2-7,CASSQDRAGGTYEQYF,TGCGCCAGCAGCCAAGATCGGGCAGGGGGGACCTACGAGCAGTACTTC
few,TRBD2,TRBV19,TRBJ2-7,CASSILYAGAGEQYF,TGTGCCAGTAGTATCCTCTACGCGGGAGCGGGGGAGCAGTACTTC
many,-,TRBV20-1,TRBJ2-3,CSALEVTDTQYF,TGCAGTGCTCTCGAGGTCACAGATACGCAGTATTTT
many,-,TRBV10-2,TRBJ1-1,CASSEYRYTEAFF,TGCGCCAGCAGTGAGTACCGATACACTGAAGCTTTCTTT
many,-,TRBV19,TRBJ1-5,CASGSGGQPQHF,TGTGCCAGTGGATCGGGGGGCCAGCCCCAGCATTTT
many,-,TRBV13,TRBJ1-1,CASSQGYGLVGAFF,TGTGCCAGCAGCCAGGGATATGGTTTGGTGGGAGCTTTCTTT
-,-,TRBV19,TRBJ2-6,CASLLVGANVLTF,TGTGCCAGTTTATTGGTGGGGGCCAACGTCCTGACTTTC
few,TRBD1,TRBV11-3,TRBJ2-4,CASSLESGGFNIQYF,TGTGCCAGCAGCTTAGAGTCAGGGGGCTTCAACATTCAGTACTTC
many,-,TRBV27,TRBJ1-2,CASSFGVHYGYTF,TGTGCCAGCAGTTTTGGAGTCCACTATGGCTACACCTTC
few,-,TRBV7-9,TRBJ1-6,CASSHSGMGSPLHF,TGTGCCAGCAGCCATAGTGGAATGGGTTCACCCCTCCACTTT
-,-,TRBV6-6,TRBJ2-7,CASSYSDKSYEQYF,TGTGCCAGCAGTTACTCGGACAAATCCTACGAGCAGTACTTC
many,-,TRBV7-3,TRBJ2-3,CASSPGLTEGDTQYF,TGTGCCAGCAGCCCGGGACTTACAGAGGGAGATACGCAGTATTTT
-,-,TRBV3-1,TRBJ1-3,CASSPSSGNAIYF,TGTGCCAGCAGCCCCTCTTCGGGTAACGCCATATATTTT
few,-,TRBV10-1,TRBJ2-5,CAGSGAYGETQYF,TGCGCCGGCAGTGGAGCCTATGGAGAGACCCAGTACTTC
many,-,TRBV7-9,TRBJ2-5,CASSPARTPLEGTQYF,TGTGCCAGCAGCCCGGCCCGGACGCCCCTAGAAGGGACCCAGTACTTC
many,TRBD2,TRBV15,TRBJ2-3,CATSRGTSGTTDTQYF,TGTGCCACCAGCAGAGGGACTAGCGGGACCACAGATACGCAGTATTTT
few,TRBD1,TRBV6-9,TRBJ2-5,CASSYMGDRGGETQYF,TGTGCCAGCAGTTATATGGGGGACAGGGGAGGGGAGACCCAGTACTTC
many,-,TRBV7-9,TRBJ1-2,CASSPPHGGSGYTF,TGTGCCAGCAGCCCCCCCCATGGGGGCAGTGGCTACACCTTC
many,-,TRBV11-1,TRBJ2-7,CASSPPGGAYEQYF,TGTGCCAGCAGCCCCCCCGGCGGGGCCTACGAGCAGTACTTC
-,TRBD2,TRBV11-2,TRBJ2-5,CASSSHREGWQETQYF,TGTGCCAGCAGTTCCCATAGGGAGGGATGGCAAGAGACCCAGTACTTC
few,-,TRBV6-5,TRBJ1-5,CASSTLGNSNQPQHF,TGTGCCAGCAGTACCCTTGGGAATAGCAATCAGCCCCAGCATTTT
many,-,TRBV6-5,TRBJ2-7,CASGLSGRGDLGGQYF,TGTGCCAGCGGGTTGTCGGGCCGAGGGGACCTAGGGGGGCAGTACTTC
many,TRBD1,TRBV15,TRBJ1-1,CATSAFRDRGRGTEAFF,TGTGCCACCAGTGCATTCCGGGACAGGGGAAGGGGCACTGAAGCTTTCTTT
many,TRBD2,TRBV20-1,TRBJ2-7,CSATAPGLAGGYEQYF,TGCAGTGCTACGGCCCCGGGACTAGCGGGAGGCTACGAGCAGTACTTC
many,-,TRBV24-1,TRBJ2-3,CATSDRTTDTQYF,TGTGCCACCAGTGACCGTACCACAGATACGCAGTATTTT
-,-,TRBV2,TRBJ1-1,CAGVGGETEALF,TGTGCAGGAGTGGGCGGGGAGACTGAAGCTCTCTTT
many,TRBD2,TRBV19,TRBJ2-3,CASRLAGGMDTQYF,TGTGCCAGCAGACTAGCGGGGGGCATGGATACGCAGTATTTT
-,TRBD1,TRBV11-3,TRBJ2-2,CASGLDLRGNRRIAGELFF,TGTGCCAGCGGCTTAGATCTCAGGGGGAATCGACGAATCGCCGGGGAGCTGTTTTTT
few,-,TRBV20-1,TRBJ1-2,CSADHNYGYTF,TGCAGTGCTGACCACAACTATGGCTACACCTTC